This is a list of T cell receptor beta chains from one sample in a study of T cell responses to AZD1222 COVID-19 vaccine. The protocol was immunoSEQ multiplex PCR, while the TCRdb copy is restricted to in-frame clones and leaves out a portion. Among about 96,000 clones, 70% to 90% were seen once, and the ten largest hold 1.6%. The sequencing here drew on peripheral blood, taken on day 0 of AZD1222 vaccination. Every receptor here comes from an adult in good health. Both conserved end residues are part of each CDR3. The order of the fields is CDR3 protein, V gene, D gene, clone size, J gene. The D gene is left open where the match is weak. Clone size is shown for a subset of rows, as once, few, many or a class of expanded clone.

cdr3_aa: CASTHQGQNFEAFF
v_call: TRBV7-9
d_call: -
clone_size: few
j_call: TRBJ1-1

cdr3_aa: CASSLRGTHEQYF
v_call: TRBV5-6
d_call: -
clone_size: -
j_call: TRBJ2-7

cdr3_aa: CASSVQGSWDIQYF
v_call: TRBV9
d_call: -
clone_size: -
j_call: TRBJ2-4

cdr3_aa: CASSADRGVGEKLFF
v_call: TRBV2
d_call: TRBD1
clone_size: -
j_call: TRBJ1-4

cdr3_aa: CAWTGGINGYTF
v_call: TRBV30
d_call: TRBD1
clone_size: -
j_call: TRBJ1-2

cdr3_aa: CASSPVRSVVSYNSPLHF
v_call: TRBV18
d_call: -
clone_size: -
j_call: TRBJ1-6

cdr3_aa: CASSPATGQPQHF
v_call: TRBV5-1
d_call: TRBD1
clone_size: -
j_call: TRBJ1-5

cdr3_aa: CASSRSLQGGYTF
v_call: TRBV7-9
d_call: -
clone_size: once
j_call: TRBJ1-2

cdr3_aa: CASIHRGLDTEAFF
v_call: TRBV28
d_call: TRBD1
clone_size: -
j_call: TRBJ1-1

cdr3_aa: CASSLPLESETQYF
v_call: TRBV7-9
d_call: -
clone_size: -
j_call: TRBJ2-5

cdr3_aa: CASTGTESNQPQHF
v_call: TRBV2
d_call: TRBD1
clone_size: -
j_call: TRBJ1-5

cdr3_aa: CASSVGGAIEPQHF
v_call: TRBV27
d_call: -
clone_size: -
j_call: TRBJ1-5

cdr3_aa: CASSLAWGSDTEAFF
v_call: TRBV7-2
d_call: -
clone_size: -
j_call: TRBJ1-1

cdr3_aa: CATLETGLPGGYTF
v_call: TRBV2
d_call: TRBD1
clone_size: -
j_call: TRBJ1-2

cdr3_aa: CASSPGFTGELFF
v_call: TRBV11-2
d_call: -
clone_size: -
j_call: TRBJ2-2

cdr3_aa: CASSFGSRRLNTEAFF
v_call: TRBV28
d_call: -
clone_size: -
j_call: TRBJ1-1

cdr3_aa: CASSLSSGHLSGNTIYF
v_call: TRBV28
d_call: -
clone_size: -
j_call: TRBJ1-3

cdr3_aa: CASQGPGGVGNTIYF
v_call: TRBV6-5
d_call: -
clone_size: -
j_call: TRBJ1-3

cdr3_aa: CASSYRSIYNSPLHF
v_call: TRBV6-2/TRBV6-3
d_call: -
clone_size: -
j_call: TRBJ1-6

cdr3_aa: CAISVGTYGYTF
v_call: TRBV10-3
d_call: -
clone_size: once
j_call: TRBJ1-2

cdr3_aa: CASSIGTEETQYF
v_call: TRBV19
d_call: TRBD1
clone_size: -
j_call: TRBJ2-5

cdr3_aa: CATSDPTQGADYGYTF
v_call: TRBV24-1
d_call: TRBD1
clone_size: -
j_call: TRBJ1-2

cdr3_aa: CASSLDRASNQPQHF
v_call: TRBV7-2
d_call: TRBD1
clone_size: -
j_call: TRBJ1-5

cdr3_aa: CASSVDPQSGDEKLFF
v_call: TRBV9
d_call: -
clone_size: -
j_call: TRBJ1-4

cdr3_aa: CASSIDRDQPQHF
v_call: TRBV19
d_call: TRBD1
clone_size: -
j_call: TRBJ1-5

cdr3_aa: CASSPDRNYGYTF
v_call: TRBV7-2
d_call: -
clone_size: -
j_call: TRBJ1-2

cdr3_aa: CASSLRTGDFYGYTF
v_call: TRBV5-6
d_call: TRBD1
clone_size: -
j_call: TRBJ1-2

cdr3_aa: CASSLGHYNEQFF
v_call: TRBV7-3
d_call: -
clone_size: -
j_call: TRBJ2-1

cdr3_aa: CASSPRQGRGDTEAFF
v_call: TRBV13
d_call: TRBD1
clone_size: few
j_call: TRBJ1-1

cdr3_aa: CASSLTGGNGANVLTF
v_call: TRBV27
d_call: TRBD1
clone_size: many
j_call: TRBJ2-6

cdr3_aa: CASSPDLTGGGRNSPLHF
v_call: TRBV19
d_call: TRBD1
clone_size: -
j_call: TRBJ1-6

cdr3_aa: CASSLMNTEAFF
v_call: TRBV2
d_call: -
clone_size: -
j_call: TRBJ1-1

cdr3_aa: CASRYGWNTEAFF
v_call: TRBV19
d_call: -
clone_size: -
j_call: TRBJ1-1

cdr3_aa: CAWMRDRPAQRFF
v_call: TRBV30
d_call: TRBD1
clone_size: few
j_call: TRBJ1-1

cdr3_aa: CASSPNTGLSGNTIYF
v_call: TRBV5-6
d_call: -
clone_size: -
j_call: TRBJ1-3

cdr3_aa: CASSPTENYGYTF
v_call: TRBV14
d_call: -
clone_size: -
j_call: TRBJ1-2

cdr3_aa: CASSLASGRTGELFF
v_call: TRBV11-3
d_call: -
clone_size: -
j_call: TRBJ2-2

cdr3_aa: CASSRRQGYNSPLHF
v_call: TRBV2
d_call: TRBD1
clone_size: -
j_call: TRBJ1-6

cdr3_aa: CASSLAPAQPQHF
v_call: TRBV12-3/TRBV12-4
d_call: -
clone_size: -
j_call: TRBJ1-5

cdr3_aa: CASSPGQGPPDGETQYF
v_call: TRBV11-2
d_call: TRBD1
clone_size: -
j_call: TRBJ2-5

cdr3_aa: CAISESEAGEQFF
v_call: TRBV10-3
d_call: -
clone_size: -
j_call: TRBJ2-1